This T cell receptor (beta chain) was found in a study of cytomegalovirus exposure and HLA in healthy donors. Vbeta (60) and Jbeta (13) primers were used in the PCR. TCRdb keeps only in-frame clones here, not all; method: immunoSEQ multiplex PCR. The sample consists of over 120,000 clones, about 80% of them appearing once. This clonotype was sampled from a man younger than 45 in good health and CMV-seropositive. Sequenced: PBMCs.

The CDR3 DNA is TGTGCCAGCAGCTTGGTAGGGACAGGGGCGTATGAAGCTTTCTTT. Translated: CASSLVGTGAYEAFF. The chain is built from TRBV5-6 and TRBJ1-1, with 10 bases lining up with TRBD1. The CDR3 is made up of 15 amino acids. Germline loops: CDR1 SGHDT, CDR2 YYEEEE. V lost 0 bases to trimming and J lost 7 bases; unmatched junction nucleotides: 6. Full variable domain (remainder filled in from reference TRBV5-6 and TRBJ1-1): DAGVTQSPTHLIKTRGQQVTLRCSPKSGHDTVSWYQQALGQGPQFIFQYYEEEERQRGNFPDRFSGHQFPNYSSELNVNALLLGDSALYLCASSLVGTGAYEAFFGQGTRLTVV.